The entry that follows covers one TCR beta chain sequence. In germline, CDR1 is SQVTM, CDR2 ANQGSEA. Trimming removed 8 bases from V and 5 bases from J; junction bases left unmatched: 8. The CDR3 has 13 residues. This sample was taken from a study of blood T cells in healthy people across ages. It was with a sample-barcoded 5' primer and a J-beta primer mix that a second PCR of about 6 to 12 cycles was run. TCRdb analysed the 5' RACE reads with MiXCR anew, one entry per CDR3 protein. Of around 1,000,000 distinct CDR3 sequences in the sample, almost 25% were seen once. The same specimen was also included in a second study, on T cells of mothers and their children. That work adds: All donors were healthy and Caucasian; they were three mothers and their six children. The study obtained over 9.5 million TCR beta CDR3 reads per mother and some 3 million per child.

Sequenced input: blood. The chain employs TRBV29-1 and TRBJ2-5; TRBD1 matches at 10 bases. This TCR was sampled from a girl aged 2-10 years in good health. In DNA form, the CDR3 reads TGCAGCACCCGGGACAGGGGCGAGGAGACCCAGTACTTC. Protein: CSTRDRGEETQYF.